This TCR beta chain was recorded in a study of tumor-infiltrating lymphocytes in primary liver carcinoma. cDNA specific to TCR beta was made from about 0.45 ug of total RNA, with a constant-region primer employed for priming. Library construction for TCR beta comprised three nested multiplex PCR rounds performed with slightly modified ARM-PCR. A C-beta reverse primer was combined with TRBV1-TRBV30 forward primers in the first two PCR rounds, and each round had around 11 cycles. TCRdb processed the multiplex PCR reads anew with MiXCR; each CDR3 protein has one entry. The table lists about 320,000 distinct CDR3 sequences, 65% of them singletons. Turning to this clonotype: This clone may be a read error of a much larger clone one base away.

Germline DNA was extracted too, while blood RNA derived from unsorted whole blood. V gave up 10 bases and J gave up 3 bases, with 19 bases separating them. CDR1 is SGHNT, CDR2 YYREEE, per germline (reference sequence). This CDR3 is built from 14 residues. The V and J genes are TRBV5-4 and TRBJ1-2; D may be TRBD1 (5 bases). This clonotype originated in a man aged 35 to 55 with primary liver carcinoma and hepatitis B virus infection. Sequencing input: peripheral blood. This CDR3 reads CAASGRQRDYGYTF. In DNA form, the CDR3 reads TGTGCCGCCAGTGGCAGACAGAGGGACTATGGCTACACCTTC.